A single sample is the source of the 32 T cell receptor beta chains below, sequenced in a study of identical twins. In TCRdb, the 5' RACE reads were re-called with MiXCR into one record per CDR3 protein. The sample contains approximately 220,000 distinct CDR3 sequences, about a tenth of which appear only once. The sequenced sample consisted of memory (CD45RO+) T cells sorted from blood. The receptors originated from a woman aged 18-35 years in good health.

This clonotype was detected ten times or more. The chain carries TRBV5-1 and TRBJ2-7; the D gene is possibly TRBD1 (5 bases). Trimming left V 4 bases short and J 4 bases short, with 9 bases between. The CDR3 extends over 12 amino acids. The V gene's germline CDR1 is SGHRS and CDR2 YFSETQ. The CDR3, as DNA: TGCGCCAGCAGCGCGACAGCATACGAGCAGTACTTC. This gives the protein CASSATAYEQYF.

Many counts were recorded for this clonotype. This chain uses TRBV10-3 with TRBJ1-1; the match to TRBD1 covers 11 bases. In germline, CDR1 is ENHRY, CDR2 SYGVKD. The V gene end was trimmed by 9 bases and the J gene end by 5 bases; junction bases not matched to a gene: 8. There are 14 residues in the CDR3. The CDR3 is CAIRTGGEGTEAFF. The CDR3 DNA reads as TGTGCCATACGGACAGGGGGCGAGGGGACTGAAGCTTTCTTT.

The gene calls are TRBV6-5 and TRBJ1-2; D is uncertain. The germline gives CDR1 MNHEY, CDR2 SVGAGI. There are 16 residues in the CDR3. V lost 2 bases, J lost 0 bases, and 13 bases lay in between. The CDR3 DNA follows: TGTGCCAGCAGTTACAAGGGTGGAATTACTAACTATGGCTACACCTTC. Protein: CASSYKGGITNYGYTF.

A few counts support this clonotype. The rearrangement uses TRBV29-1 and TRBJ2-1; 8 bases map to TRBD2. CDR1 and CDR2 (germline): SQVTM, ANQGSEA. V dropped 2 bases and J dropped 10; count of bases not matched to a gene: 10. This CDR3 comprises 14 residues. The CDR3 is CSVEPAGVSDEQFF. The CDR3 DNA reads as TGCAGCGTTGAACCAGCGGGAGTTTCAGACGAGCAGTTCTTC.

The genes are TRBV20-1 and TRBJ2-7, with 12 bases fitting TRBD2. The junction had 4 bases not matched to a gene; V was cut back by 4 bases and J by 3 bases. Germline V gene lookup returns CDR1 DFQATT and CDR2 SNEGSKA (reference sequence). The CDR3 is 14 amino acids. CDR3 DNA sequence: TGCAGTGCTACTAGCGGGAGGGCCCTCTACGAGCAGTACTTC. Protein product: CSATSGRALYEQYF.

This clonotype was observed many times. CDR3 DNA sequence: TGTGCCAGCAGACCCGGGACTAGCGGGAGTCGACACTCCTACGAGCAGTACTTC. It codes for CASRPGTSGSRHSYEQYF. The chain joins TRBV6-1 to TRBJ2-7; TRBD2 aligns across 14 bases. There are 18 residues in the CDR3. V lost 6 bases, J lost 0 bases, and 10 bases stayed unmatched. The germline gives CDR1 MNHNS, CDR2 SASEGT.

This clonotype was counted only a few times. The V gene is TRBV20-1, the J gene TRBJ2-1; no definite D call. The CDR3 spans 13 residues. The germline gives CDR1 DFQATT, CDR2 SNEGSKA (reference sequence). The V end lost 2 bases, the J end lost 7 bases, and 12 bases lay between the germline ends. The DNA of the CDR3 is TGCAGTGCTAGAATGGCCCTTCCAAATGAGCAGTTCTTC. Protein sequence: CSARMALPNEQFF.

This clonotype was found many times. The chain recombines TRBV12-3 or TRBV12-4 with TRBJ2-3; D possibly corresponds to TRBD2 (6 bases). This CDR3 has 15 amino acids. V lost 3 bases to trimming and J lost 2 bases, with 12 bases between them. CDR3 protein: CASSFMGGNTDTQYF. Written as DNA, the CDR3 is TGTGCCAGCAGTTTTATGGGAGGCAACACAGATACGCAGTATTTT.

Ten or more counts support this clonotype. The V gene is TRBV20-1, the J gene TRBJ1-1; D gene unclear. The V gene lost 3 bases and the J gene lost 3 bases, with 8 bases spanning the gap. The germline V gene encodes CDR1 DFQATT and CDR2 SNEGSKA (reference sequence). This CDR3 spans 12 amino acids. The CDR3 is CSARHGDTEAFF. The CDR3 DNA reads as TGCAGTGCTAGGCACGGGGACACTGAAGCTTTCTTT.

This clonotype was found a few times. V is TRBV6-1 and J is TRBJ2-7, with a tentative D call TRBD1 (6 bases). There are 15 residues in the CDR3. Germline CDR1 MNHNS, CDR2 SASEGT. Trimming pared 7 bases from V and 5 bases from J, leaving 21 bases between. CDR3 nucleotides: TGTGCCAGCAACCCCCGAGGGGGAAACCCCGACGAGCAGTACTTC. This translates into CASNPRGGNPDEQYF.

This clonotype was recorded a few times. This CDR3 is CASSSPGGGSYEQYF. DNA for the CDR3: TGTGCCAGCAGTTCCCCGGGGGGGGGATCCTACGAGCAGTACTTC. The chain has TRBV6-5 and TRBJ2-7; 8 bases map to TRBD2. The germline CDR1 and CDR2 sequences are MNHEY and SVGAGI. The length of the CDR3 is 15 residues. The ends lost 4 bases at V and 1 base at J; junction bases unmatched: 6.

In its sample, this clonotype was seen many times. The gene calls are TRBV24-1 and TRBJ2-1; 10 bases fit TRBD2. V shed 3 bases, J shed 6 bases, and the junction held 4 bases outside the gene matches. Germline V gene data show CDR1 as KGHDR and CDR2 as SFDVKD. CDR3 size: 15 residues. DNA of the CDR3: TGTGCCACCAGTGATGAACCTAGCGGGAGCAATGAGCAGTTCTTC. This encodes CATSDEPSGSNEQFF.

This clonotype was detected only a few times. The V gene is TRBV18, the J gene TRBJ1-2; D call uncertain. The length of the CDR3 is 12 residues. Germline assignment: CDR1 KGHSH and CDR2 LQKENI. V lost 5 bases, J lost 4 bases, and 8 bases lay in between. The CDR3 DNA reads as TGTGCCAGCTCAGGGGAATTCTATGGCTACACCTTC. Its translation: CASSGEFYGYTF.

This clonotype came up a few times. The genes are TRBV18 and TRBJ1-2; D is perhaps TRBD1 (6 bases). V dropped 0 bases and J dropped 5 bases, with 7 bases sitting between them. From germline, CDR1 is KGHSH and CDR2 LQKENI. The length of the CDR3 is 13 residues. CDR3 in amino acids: CASSPPQGYGYTF. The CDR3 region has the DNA TGTGCCAGCTCACCACCCCAGGGGTATGGCTACACCTTC.

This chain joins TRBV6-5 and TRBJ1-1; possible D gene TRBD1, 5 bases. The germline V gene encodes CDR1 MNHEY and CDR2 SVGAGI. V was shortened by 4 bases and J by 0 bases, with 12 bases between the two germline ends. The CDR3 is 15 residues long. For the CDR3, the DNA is TGTGCCAGCAGTTCCCTCGGGGCGATGAACACTGAAGCTTTCTTT. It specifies CASSSLGAMNTEAFF.

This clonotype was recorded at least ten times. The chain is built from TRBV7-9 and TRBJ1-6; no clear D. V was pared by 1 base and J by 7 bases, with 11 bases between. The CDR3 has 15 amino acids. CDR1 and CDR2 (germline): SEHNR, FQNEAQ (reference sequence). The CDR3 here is CASSLGPGGNSPLHF. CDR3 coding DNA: TGTGCCAGCAGCTTAGGCCCGGGCGGGAATTCACCCCTCCACTTT.

This chain's CDR3 is CASSEVYGVAGWQTQYF. The CDR3, as DNA: TGTGCCAGCAGTGAAGTATACGGGGTAGCGGGGTGGCAGACCCAGTACTTC. V usage is TRBV6-1 and J usage is TRBJ2-5; 8 nucleotides line up with TRBD2. V was pared by 1 base and J by 6 bases, with 13 bases of the junction left unmatched. In germline, CDR1 is MNHNS, CDR2 SASEGT. This CDR3 has 17 residues.

The DNA of the CDR3 is TGTGCCAGTGGAGGGGGGGGCTACAATCAGCCCCAGCATTTT. It translates to CASGGGGYNQPQHF. The chain employs TRBV7-8 and TRBJ1-5, with D possibly being TRBD1 (6 bases). The germline V gene has CDR1 SGHVS and CDR2 FQNEAQ. V lost 9 bases and J 3 bases, leaving 15 bases between the germline ends. This CDR3 region has 14 residues.

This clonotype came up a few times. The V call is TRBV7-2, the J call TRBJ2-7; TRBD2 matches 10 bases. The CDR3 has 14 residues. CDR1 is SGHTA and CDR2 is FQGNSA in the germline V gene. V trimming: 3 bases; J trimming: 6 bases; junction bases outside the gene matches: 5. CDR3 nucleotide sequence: TGTGCCAGCAGCTTCTCTCCTAGCGGGAGCGAGCAGTACTTC. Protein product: CASSFSPSGSEQYF.

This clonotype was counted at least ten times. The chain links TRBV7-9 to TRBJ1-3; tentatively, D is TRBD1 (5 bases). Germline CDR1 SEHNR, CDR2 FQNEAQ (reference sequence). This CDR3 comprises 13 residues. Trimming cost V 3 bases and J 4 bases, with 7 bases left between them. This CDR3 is CASSLGQGNTIYF. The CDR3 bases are TGTGCCAGCAGCTTGGGGCAAGGAAACACCATATATTTT. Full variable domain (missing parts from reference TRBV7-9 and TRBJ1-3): DTGVSQNPRHKITKRGQNVTFRCDPISEHNRLYWYRQTLGQGPEFLTYFQNEAQLEKSRLLSDRFSAERPKGSFSTLEIQRTEQGDSAMYLCASSLGQGNTIYFGEGSWLTVV.

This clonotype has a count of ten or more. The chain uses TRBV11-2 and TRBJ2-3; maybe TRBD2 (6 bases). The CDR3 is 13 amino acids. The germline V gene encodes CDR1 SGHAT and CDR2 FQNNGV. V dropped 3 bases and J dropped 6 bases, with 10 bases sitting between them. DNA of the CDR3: TGTGCCAGCAGCTTCGCGGGGTCGGATACGCAGTATTTT. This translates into CASSFAGSDTQYF.

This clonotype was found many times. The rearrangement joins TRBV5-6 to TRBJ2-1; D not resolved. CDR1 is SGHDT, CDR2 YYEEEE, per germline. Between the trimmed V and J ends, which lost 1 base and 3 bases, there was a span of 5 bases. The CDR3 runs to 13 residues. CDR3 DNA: TGTGCCAGCAGCTTGTTTGGCTACAATGAGCAGTTCTTC. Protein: CASSLFGYNEQFF.

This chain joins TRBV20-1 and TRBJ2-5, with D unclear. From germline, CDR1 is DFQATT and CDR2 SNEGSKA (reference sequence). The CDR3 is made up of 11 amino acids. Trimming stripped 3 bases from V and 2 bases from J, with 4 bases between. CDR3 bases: TGCAGTGCTAGGGGTCAAGAGACCCAGTACTTC. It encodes CSARGQETQYF.

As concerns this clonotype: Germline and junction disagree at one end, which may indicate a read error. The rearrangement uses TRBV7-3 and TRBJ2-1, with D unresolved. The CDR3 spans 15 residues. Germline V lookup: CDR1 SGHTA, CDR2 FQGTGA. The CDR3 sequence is CASSPISSTYSEQFF. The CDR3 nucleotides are TGTGCCAGCAGCCCTATAAGCTCCACGTACAGTGAGCAGTTCTTC.

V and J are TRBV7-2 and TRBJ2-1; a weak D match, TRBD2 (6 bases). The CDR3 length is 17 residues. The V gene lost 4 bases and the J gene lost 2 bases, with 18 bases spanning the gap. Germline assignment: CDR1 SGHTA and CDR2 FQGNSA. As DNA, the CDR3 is TGTGCCAGCAGCTCACGGGCGGAGGGAACAACCTACAATGAGCAGTTCTTC. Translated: CASSSRAEGTTYNEQFF.

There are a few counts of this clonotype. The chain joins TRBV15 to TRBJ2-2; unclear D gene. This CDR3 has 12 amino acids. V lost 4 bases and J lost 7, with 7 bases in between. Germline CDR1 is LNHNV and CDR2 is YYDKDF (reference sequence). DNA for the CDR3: TGTGCCACCAGCACGCTCGGCGGGGAGCTGTTTTTT. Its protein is CATSTLGGELFF.

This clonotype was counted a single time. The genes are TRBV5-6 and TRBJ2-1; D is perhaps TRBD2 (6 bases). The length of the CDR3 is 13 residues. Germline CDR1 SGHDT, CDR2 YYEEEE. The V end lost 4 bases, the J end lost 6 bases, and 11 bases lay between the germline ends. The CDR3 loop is CASSPGLPNEQFF. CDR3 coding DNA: TGTGCCAGCAGCCCCGGACTACCCAATGAGCAGTTCTTC. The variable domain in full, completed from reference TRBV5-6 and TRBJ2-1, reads DAGVTQSPTHLIKTRGQQVTLRCSPKSGHDTVSWYQQALGQGPQFIFQYYEEEERQRGNFPDRFSGHQFPNYSSELNVNALLLGDSALYLCASSPGLPNEQFFGPGTRLTVL.

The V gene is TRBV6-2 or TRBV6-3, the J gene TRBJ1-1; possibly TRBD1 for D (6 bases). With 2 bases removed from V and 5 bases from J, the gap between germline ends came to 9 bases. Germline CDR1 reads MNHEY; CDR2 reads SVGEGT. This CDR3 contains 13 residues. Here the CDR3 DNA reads TGTGCCAGCAGTTACGGTGACAGGACTGAAGCTTTCTTT. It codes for CASSYGDRTEAFF.

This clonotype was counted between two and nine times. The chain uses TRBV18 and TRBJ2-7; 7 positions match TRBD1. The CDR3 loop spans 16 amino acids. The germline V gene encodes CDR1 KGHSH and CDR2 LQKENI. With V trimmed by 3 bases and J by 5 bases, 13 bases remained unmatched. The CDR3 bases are TGTGCCAGCTCACCTTCCCGAGACAGGGAGTCCAACGAGCAGTACTTC. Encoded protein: CASSPSRDRESNEQYF.

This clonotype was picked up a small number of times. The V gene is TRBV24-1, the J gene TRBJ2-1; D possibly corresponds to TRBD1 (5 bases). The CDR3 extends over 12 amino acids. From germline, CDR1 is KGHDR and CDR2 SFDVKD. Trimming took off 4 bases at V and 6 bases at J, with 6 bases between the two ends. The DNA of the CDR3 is TGTGCCACCAGTGACAGGGTCAATGAGCAGTTCTTC. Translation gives CATSDRVNEQFF.

DNA of the CDR3: TGCGCCAGCAGCTGGATTAGCGGGGGTTCCGAGCAGTTCTTC. It specifies CASSWISGGSEQFF. V is TRBV5-1 and J is TRBJ2-1; 9 bases fit TRBD2. Trimming at V came to 3 bases and at J to 10 bases, leaving 8 bases not matched to a gene. The length of the CDR3 is 14 residues. Germline lookup yields CDR1 SGHRS and CDR2 YFSETQ.

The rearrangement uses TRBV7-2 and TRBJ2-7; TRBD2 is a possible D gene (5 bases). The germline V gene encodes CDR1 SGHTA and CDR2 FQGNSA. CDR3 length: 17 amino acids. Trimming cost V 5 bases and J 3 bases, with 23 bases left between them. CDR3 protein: CASSHGASGGFGYEQYF. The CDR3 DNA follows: TGTGCCAGCAGCCATGGAGCATCAGGAGGTTTCGGCTACGAGCAGTACTTC.